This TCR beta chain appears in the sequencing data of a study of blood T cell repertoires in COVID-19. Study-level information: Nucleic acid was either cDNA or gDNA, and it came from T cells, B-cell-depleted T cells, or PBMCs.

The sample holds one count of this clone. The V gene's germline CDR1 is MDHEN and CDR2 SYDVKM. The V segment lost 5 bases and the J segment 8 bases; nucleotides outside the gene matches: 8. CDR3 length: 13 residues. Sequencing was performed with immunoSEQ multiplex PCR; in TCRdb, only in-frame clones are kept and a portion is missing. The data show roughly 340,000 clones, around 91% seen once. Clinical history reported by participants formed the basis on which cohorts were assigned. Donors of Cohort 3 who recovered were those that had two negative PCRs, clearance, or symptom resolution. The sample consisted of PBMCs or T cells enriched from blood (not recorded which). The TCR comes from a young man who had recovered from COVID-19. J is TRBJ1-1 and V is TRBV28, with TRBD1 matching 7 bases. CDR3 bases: TGTGCCAGCAGTCTCGGACAGGTCCTGGAAGCTTTCTTT. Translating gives CASSLGQVLEAFF.